The 10 T cell receptor beta chains given below trace back to one sample, sequenced in a study of shared clonotypes between healthy human individuals. Selected positively for CCR7 and CD45RO-negative, naive CD8 cells excluded terminally differentiated effector memory CD45RA+ cells. Sequenced by immunoSEQ multiplex PCR; TCRdb stores in-frame clones only, minus some. The data hold about 2 million clones, with about 95% observed a single time. The sequenced sample consisted of naive CD8+ T cells sorted from blood. The receptor source for this set is a man in his late teens or twenties in good health.

This chain uses TRBV6-6 with TRBJ2-7; 7 nucleotides match TRBD2. Unmatched junction bases numbered 4, after V lost 2 bases and J lost 0 bases. The CDR3 runs to 15 residues. Germline lookup yields CDR1 MNHNY and CDR2 SVGAGI (reference sequence). This CDR3 reads CASSYRLADSYEQYF. As DNA, the CDR3 is TGTGCCAGCAGTTACCGCCTAGCGGACTCCTACGAGCAGTACTTC.

The rearrangement links TRBV27 to TRBJ2-6; D may correspond to TRBD1 or TRBD2 (5 bases each). The CDR3 is 18 residues long. Germline CDR1 MNHEY, CDR2 SMNVEV (reference sequence). Trimming pared 2 bases from V and 0 bases from J, leaving 14 bases between. For the CDR3, the DNA is TGTGCCAGCAGTTTAACCGGGGCTTACACCTCTGGGGCCAACGTCCTGACTTTC. It encodes CASSLTGAYTSGANVLTF.

V is TRBV23-1 and J is TRBJ1-5, with D possibly matching TRBD1 (5 bases). TRBV23-1 is sorted into the ORF group, with uncertain function. Deletions cut 6 bases from V and 0 bases from J, with 15 bases between. The CDR3 totals 16 residues. CDR3: CASRLKPDSSNQPQHF. CDR3 sequence (DNA): TGCGCCAGCAGACTAAAACCCGACAGTAGCAATCAGCCCCAGCATTTT.

This clone has just one count. The V call is TRBV2, the J call TRBJ1-1; TRBD1 is a possible D gene (6 bases). Germline values: CDR1 SNHLY, CDR2 FYNNEI. This CDR3 is 16 amino acids long. Trimming took off 3 bases at V and 2 bases at J, with 16 bases between the two ends. CDR3 amino acids: CASSDDGEGVNTEAFF. The CDR3 bases are TGTGCCAGCAGTGACGACGGAGAGGGGGTTAACACTGAAGCTTTCTTT.

The chain uses TRBV5-6 and TRBJ2-7; D remains unclear. CDR3 length: 13 amino acids. Trimming took off 0 bases at V and 4 bases at J, with 8 bases between the two ends. Germline lookup yields CDR1 SGHDT and CDR2 YYEEEE. The CDR3: CASSLVRNYEQYF. The CDR3 DNA reads as TGTGCCAGCAGCTTGGTTCGGAATTACGAGCAGTACTTC.

The count of this clone is one. This rearrangement joins TRBV25-1 to TRBJ2-1; TRBD2 matches at 10 bases. Germline V gene lookup returns CDR1 MGHDK and CDR2 SYGVNS. This CDR3 is built from 15 residues. Germline trimming cut 4 bases from V and 8 bases from J; bases unmatched to any gene: 8. The CDR3 reads CASSGAGGPQDEQFF. The CDR3 DNA sequence: TGTGCCAGCAGTGGAGCGGGAGGGCCTCAGGATGAGCAGTTCTTC.

This clone has only one observation. The chain joins TRBV28 to TRBJ1-6, with D possibly TRBD1 on 6 matching bases. The V and J ends lost 2 bases and 3 bases respectively, with 8 bases between them. CDR3 length: 15 residues. CDR1 and CDR2 from the germline V gene are MDHEN and SYDVKM. CDR3 amino acids: CASSLRTDYNSPLHF. The CDR3 DNA follows: TGTGCCAGCAGTTTAAGGACAGACTATAATTCACCCCTCCACTTT.

The chain couples TRBV5-4 to TRBJ1-1; a weak D match, TRBD1 (6 bases). The CDR3 is 14 amino acids. The ends were cut back, 4 bases at V and 1 base at J, with 11 bases in the middle. Germline V gives CDR1 SGHNT, CDR2 YYREEE (reference sequence). CDR3 nucleotide sequence: TGTGCCAGCAGCATGACAGGAACGAACACTGAAGCTTTCTTT. It translates to CASSMTGTNTEAFF.

CDR3 in DNA: TGTGCCAGCAGTTACGGCGGGGGTACTAATGAAAAACTGTTTTTT. It translates to CASSYGGGTNEKLFF. The chain carries TRBV6-6 and TRBJ1-4, with D perhaps TRBD1 (5 bases). Trimming shortened V by 2 bases and J by 2 bases, and 9 bases separated the two germline ends. The CDR3 covers 15 residues. Germline V gene sequence: CDR1 MNHNY, CDR2 SVGAGI (reference sequence).

The chain couples TRBV7-9 to TRBJ1-4, with a weak D call TRBD1 (6 bases). Looked up from germline, CDR1 is SEHNR and CDR2 is FQNEAQ (reference sequence). The V and J ends lost 4 bases and 4 bases respectively, with 13 bases between them. CDR3 length: 15 amino acids. In DNA, the CDR3 is TGTGCCAGCAGCTCGGTCGGACAGCGTAATGAAAAACTGTTTTTT. It translates to CASSSVGQRNEKLFF.